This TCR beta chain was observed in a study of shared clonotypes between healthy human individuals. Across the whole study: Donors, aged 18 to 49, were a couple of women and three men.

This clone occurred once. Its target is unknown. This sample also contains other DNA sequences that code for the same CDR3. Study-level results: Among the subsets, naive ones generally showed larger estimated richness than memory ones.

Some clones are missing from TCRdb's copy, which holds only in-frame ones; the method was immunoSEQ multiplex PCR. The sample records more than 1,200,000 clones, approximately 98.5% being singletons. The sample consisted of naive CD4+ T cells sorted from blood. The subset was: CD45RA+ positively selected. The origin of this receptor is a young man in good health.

The CDR3 loop reads CASSVRGVSSYNEQFF. The CDR3 DNA is TGTGCCAGCAGCGTACGTGGAGTCAGCTCCTACAATGAGCAGTTCTTC. This chain links TRBV9 with TRBJ2-1; D not certain. The CDR3 has 16 amino acids. Germline loops: CDR1 SGDLS, CDR2 YYNGEE. V was cut by 1 base and J by 0 bases, with 11 bases left in between.